Shown below are 20 T cell receptor beta chains from a single sample sequenced in a study of a mutant IDH1 vaccine in newly diagnosed glioma. No cognate antigen is known for these TCRs. Method: immunoSEQ multiplex PCR; TCRdb's copy keeps in-frame clones and lacks some. The repertoire holds 82,000 or so clones, with roughly 85% as singletons. The time point is: week 23, last vaccination. A 20-mer mutant IDH1 peptide at 300 ug was injected subcutaneously with topical imiquimod. Sequenced here: PBMCs, sampled from a glioma patient whose treatment included an IDH1 peptide vaccine. The receptors derive from a man aged 25 to 45 with glioma. Some clones in this sample may be carry-over from other donors' samples.

The V and J genes are TRBV30 and TRBJ1-3, with D hard to call. CDR1 and CDR2 from the germline V gene are GTSNPN and SVGIG (reference sequence). Trimming cost V 0 bases and J 4 bases, with 16 bases left between them. The CDR3 has 16 residues. In DNA, the CDR3 is TGTGCCTGGAGTGTACGGCGGCGACTATCCGGAAACACCATATATTTT. Its translation is CAWSVRRRLSGNTIYF.

The rearrangement uses TRBV2 and TRBJ2-5; D perhaps matches TRBD2 (6 bases). The CDR3 spans 14 residues. The germline CDR1 and CDR2 sequences are SNHLY and FYNNEI. V lost 4 bases, J lost 2 bases, and 11 bases lay in between. The CDR3 DNA sequence: TGTGCCAGCAGTGCCGGGAGTAGTCAAGAGACCCAGTACTTC. Residues: CASSAGSSQETQYF.

This clone has only one observation. The V call is TRBV11-3, the J call TRBJ2-5, with TRBD1 matching 11 bases. The assigned J gene may be wrong: the sequence end matches TRBJ2-7 better. Germline V gives CDR1 SGHNT, CDR2 YENEEA. CDR3 length: 13 residues. CDR3 DNA: TGTGCCAGCAGCTACGGGACAGGGGGCGAGCAGTACTTC. Translation: CASSYGTGGEQYF.

The gene calls are TRBV15 and TRBJ1-3; D remains unclear. Germline lookup yields CDR1 LNHNV and CDR2 YYDKDF (reference sequence). Trimming took off 2 bases at V and 4 bases at J, with 9 bases between the two ends. The CDR3 consists of 14 residues. The CDR3 bases are TGTGCCACCAGCAGACTCGCGGAGGGAAACACCATATATTTT. Protein product: CATSRLAEGNTIYF.

This clone was seen a few times. The V and J genes are TRBV29-1 and TRBJ2-5, with TRBD1 matching 7 bases. CDR3 size: 13 residues. The J segment lost 6 bases and the V segment lost 4 bases, leaving 8 bases of the junction unmatched. Germline CDR1 is SQVTM and CDR2 is ANQGSEA. The CDR3 here is CSVARDSRKTQYF. The CDR3, as DNA: TGCAGCGTTGCAAGGGACAGTAGAAAGACCCAGTACTTC.

This chain connects TRBV5-8 to TRBJ1-1; D is undetermined. The CDR3 length is 17 residues. V was shortened by 0 bases and J by 6 bases, with 21 bases between the two germline ends. CDR1 is SGHTS and CDR2 is YDEGEE in the germline V gene. The CDR3: CASSLGFLGIGVPEAFF. CDR3 DNA: TGTGCCAGCAGCTTGGGGTTTCTAGGGATTGGTGTCCCTGAAGCTTTCTTT.

This rearrangement joins TRBV4-1 to TRBJ2-7; D is possibly TRBD2 (6 bases). Per the germline V gene, CDR1 is MGHRA and CDR2 is YSYEKL. The CDR3 loop spans 15 amino acids. Trimming cost V 2 bases and J 0 bases, with 11 bases left between them. CDR3 in amino acids: CASSQRSGLSYEQYF. CDR3 nucleotides: TGCGCCAGCAGCCAAAGGAGCGGGCTCTCCTACGAGCAGTACTTC.

The V call is TRBV28, the J call TRBJ2-1, with 10 bases lining up with TRBD2. CDR3 length: 15 amino acids. CDR1 and CDR2 (germline): MDHEN, SYDVKM. Germline trimming cut 1 base from V and 8 bases from J; bases unmatched to any gene: 5. The CDR3 nucleotides are TGTGCCAGCAGTTTATCAGCGGGAGGGCGGTATGAGCAGTTCTTC. Protein sequence: CASSLSAGGRYEQFF.

This clone was seen more than once but under ten times. The CDR3: CASDDGGVYNEQFF. The CDR3 nucleotides read TGTGCCAGCGATGATGGGGGGGTATACAATGAGCAGTTCTTC. The rearrangement links TRBV7-6 to TRBJ2-1, with TRBD2 matching over 7 bases. This CDR3 region has 14 residues. Germline CDR1 is SGHVS and CDR2 is FNYEAQ. Germline trimming cut 8 bases from V and 4 bases from J; bases unmatched to any gene: 8.

The chain couples TRBV11-2 to TRBJ2-3; 7 bases agree with TRBD2. V was clipped by 5 bases and J by 2 bases; unmatched bases: 7. This CDR3 spans 15 amino acids. Germline CDR1 SGHAT, CDR2 FQNNGV. CDR3 nucleotides: TGTGCCAGCAGCCAACTAGCGCCAGTCACAGATACGCAGTATTTT. Translation gives CASSQLAPVTDTQYF.

The chain is built from TRBV30 and TRBJ1-3, with no clear D. The ends were cut back, 3 bases at V and 4 bases at J, with 7 bases in the middle. Germline CDR1 is GTSNPN and CDR2 is SVGIG (reference sequence). The length of the CDR3 is 12 residues. In nucleotides, the CDR3 is TGTGCCTGGAGAAATGGGGGAAACACCATATATTTT. Its translation: CAWRNGGNTIYF.

The V gene is TRBV5-6, the J gene TRBJ1-1, with 7 nucleotides matching TRBD1. Trimming cost V 2 bases and J 5 bases; bases outside gene matches: 9. CDR1 SGHDT and CDR2 YYEEEE come from the germline V gene. This CDR3 is built from 15 residues. In DNA, the CDR3 is TGTGCCAGCAGCTTCACTTACAGGGGATGGACTGAAGCTTTCTTT. This codes for CASSFTYRGWTEAFF.

V and J are TRBV6-1 and TRBJ2-3; possibly TRBD1 for D (6 bases). Between the trimmed V and J ends, which lost 0 bases and 1 base, there was a span of 11 bases. Germline V gene data show CDR1 as MNHNS and CDR2 as SASEGT. This CDR3 region has 16 residues. CDR3 sequence reads: CASSEAWGRGTDTQYF. The CDR3 DNA sequence: TGTGCCAGCAGTGAAGCGTGGGGGCGGGGCACAGATACGCAGTATTTT.

This chain connects TRBV11-1 to TRBJ2-1; D tentatively fits TRBD1 or TRBD2 (5 bases each). Trimming pared 1 base from V and 1 base from J, leaving 11 bases between. The CDR3 length is 16 residues. Germline V CDR1 and CDR2: SGHAT, FQDESV (reference sequence). CDR3 in amino acids: CASSLGSGRSYNEQFF. The CDR3 DNA reads TGTGCCAGCAGCTTAGGGTCGGGGCGGTCCTACAATGAGCAGTTCTTC.

In DNA form, the CDR3 reads TGTGCCAGCAGCTTCCGGGGTGCAGGCACCGGGGAGCTGTTTTTT. This translates into CASSFRGAGTGELFF. The chain links TRBV11-2 to TRBJ2-2, with D perhaps matching TRBD2 (5 bases). CDR3 length equals 15 residues. Deletions cut 3 bases from V and 4 bases from J, with 12 bases between. Per the germline V gene, CDR1 is SGHAT and CDR2 is FQNNGV.

Written as DNA, the CDR3 is TGCAGCGGCGGAGGGGGGGCGGACACTGAAGCTTTCTTT. Protein product: CSGGGGADTEAFF. The J gene is TRBJ1-1, the V gene TRBV29-1, with D perhaps TRBD1 (6 bases). CDR3 length equals 13 residues. Germline V gives CDR1 SQVTM, CDR2 ANQGSEA. The germline V and J ends were trimmed by 7 bases and 3 bases, with 15 bases remaining between them.

This sequence joins TRBV6-6 and TRBJ2-7, with D perhaps TRBD2 (7 bases). Trimming took off 4 bases at V and 6 bases at J, with 10 bases between the two ends. CDR3 length: 12 amino acids. Per the germline V gene, CDR1 is MNHNY and CDR2 is SVGAGI (reference sequence). The CDR3 DNA is TGTGCCAGCAGTTCTAGGGGGGGCGAGCAGTACTTC. As protein: CASSSRGGEQYF.

The chain couples TRBV19 to TRBJ2-5; D is perhaps TRBD2 (5 bases). This CDR3 has 16 residues. Per germline, CDR1 LNHDA and CDR2 SQIVND (reference sequence). Deletions cut 0 bases from V and 2 bases from J, with 13 bases between. The CDR3 DNA follows: TGTGCCAGTAGTATAGAGGATAGCGTTAAGCAAGAGACCCAGTACTTC. It codes for CASSIEDSVKQETQYF.

V usage is TRBV2 and J usage is TRBJ2-3; D ambiguous. The germline V and J ends were trimmed by 6 bases and 0 bases, with 13 bases remaining between them. The germline V gene has CDR1 SNHLY and CDR2 FYNNEI. The CDR3 spans 15 residues. The CDR3 loop is CASRMTLSSTDTQYF. The CDR3 nucleotides read TGTGCCAGCAGGATGACTTTATCTAGCACAGATACGCAGTATTTT.

The rearrangement links TRBV7-8 to TRBJ2-7; 8 bases are a match to TRBD1. Looked up from germline, CDR1 is SGHVS and CDR2 is FQNEAQ. The CDR3 consists of 14 residues. Trimming removed 5 bases from V and 5 bases from J; junction bases left unmatched: 8. CDR3 sequence: CASSLRTGLHEQYF. DNA of the CDR3: TGTGCCAGCAGCCTCCGGACAGGGTTACACGAGCAGTACTTC.